Following are 32 T cell receptor beta chains from one sample sequenced in a study of vaccination effects on CD4 cells after COVID-19. The table came from immunoSEQ multiplex PCR; TCRdb's copy has only in-frame clones and leaves some out. Counted here are about 43,000 clones, around 78% occurring once; the ten biggest clones make up 11%. Viral peptide pools were used in the ViraFEST assay to expand antigen-specific CD4+ T cells, and sequencing came afterward. Isolation of CD4+ T cells took place after 10 days of culture. In the vaccine recipients, nucleocapsid antibodies were negative and there was no prior SARS-CoV-2 infection. For these TCRs, the target antigens are not known. The starting material was CD4+ T cells from PBMCs cultured with SARS-CoV-2 spike peptides, obtained before COVID-19 vaccination. The receptors here all came from a human donor who received a COVID-19 vaccine.

V usage is TRBV5-5 and J usage is TRBJ2-7; 7 bases map to TRBD2. This CDR3 spans 15 amino acids. The V gene end was trimmed by 0 bases and the J gene end by 2 bases; junction bases not matched to a gene: 5. Germline V gene data show CDR1 as SGHKS and CDR2 as YYEKEE (reference sequence). The CDR3 protein is CASSLERDGTYEQYV. Written as DNA, the CDR3 is TGTGCCAGCAGCTTGGAGCGGGACGGGACCTACGAGCAGTACGTC.

The rearrangement joins TRBV14 to TRBJ2-3; the match to TRBD2 covers 12 bases. V gave up 1 base and J gave up 3 bases; unmatched junction bases: 5. This CDR3 is built from 17 residues. CDR1 is SGHDN, CDR2 FVKESK, per germline. CDR3 in amino acids: CASSQVPLAGGTDTQYF. CDR3 DNA: TGTGCCAGCAGCCAAGTCCCACTAGCGGGGGGAACAGATACGCAGTATTTT.

The chain employs TRBV6-2 or TRBV6-3 and TRBJ1-2, with 8 nucleotides matching TRBD1. This CDR3 region has 18 residues. CDR1 and CDR2 (germline): MNHEY, SVGEGT. The V segment lost 2 bases and the J segment 4 bases; nucleotides outside the gene matches: 15. The CDR3 here is CASSYPIHTGQGVYGYTF. The CDR3 coding sequence is TGTGCCAGCAGTTACCCTATTCACACCGGACAGGGCGTCTATGGCTACACCTTC.

V is TRBV6-1 and J is TRBJ2-1, with TRBD1 identical over 8 bases. The CDR3 is made up of 15 amino acids. The V gene's germline CDR1 is MNHNS and CDR2 SASEGT. V trimming: 2 bases; J trimming: 3 bases; junction bases outside the gene matches: 3. The CDR3 region is CASSESGGFYNEQFF. CDR3 in DNA: TGTGCCAGCAGTGAATCAGGGGGCTTCTACAATGAGCAGTTCTTC.

The chain carries TRBV18 and TRBJ1-5, with TRBD1 identical over 7 bases. Germline-derived CDR1 and CDR2 are KGHSH and LQKENI. The CDR3 is made up of 15 amino acids. V shed 4 bases and J 7 bases; nucleotides not matched to a gene: 10. CDR3 coding DNA: TGTGCCAGCTCACTTGCTGCAGGGGGTCGACAGCCCCAGCATTTT. Translating gives CASSLAAGGRQPQHF.

Here the CDR3 reads CASSLDRGRGNIQYF. Here the CDR3 DNA reads TGTGCCAGCAGCCTCGACAGGGGGCGGGGAAACATTCAGTACTTC. The chain joins TRBV28 to TRBJ2-4, with TRBD1 matching over 10 bases. The germline CDR1 and CDR2 sequences are MDHEN and SYDVKM. This CDR3 is 15 amino acids long. V dropped 6 bases and J dropped 6; count of bases not matched to a gene: 8.

The chain joins TRBV7-2 to TRBJ2-3, with TRBD2 matching over 15 bases. The junction had 11 bases not matched to a gene; V was cut back by 3 bases and J by 4 bases. This CDR3 is built from 19 residues. The germline V gene encodes CDR1 SGHTA and CDR2 FQGNSA. CDR3 sequence reads: CASSFKEGLAGGRADTQYF. The CDR3 DNA reads TGTGCCAGCAGCTTTAAAGAGGGACTAGCGGGGGGCCGGGCAGATACGCAGTATTTT.

In DNA, the CDR3 is TGTGCCACCTTGTCCCCACTGGGTGGCGGGGCCTATAGCACAGATACGCAGTATTTT. The encoded protein is CATLSPLGGGAYSTDTQYF. The chain couples TRBV28 to TRBJ2-3; tentative D call: TRBD2 (6 bases). This CDR3 is 19 amino acids long. CDR1 MDHEN and CDR2 SYDVKM come from the germline V gene. The ends were cut back, 10 bases at V and 0 bases at J, with 29 bases in the middle.

This clone occurred once. This rearrangement joins TRBV2 to TRBJ2-5; TRBD2 agrees at 13 bases. J gave up 2 bases and V 5 bases, and 5 bases lay outside the gene matches. Germline V gives CDR1 SNHLY, CDR2 FYNNEI. The CDR3 is 16 amino acids. CDR3: CASSRLAGGDQETQYF. For the CDR3, the DNA is TGTGCCAGCAGTCGACTAGCGGGGGGCGATCAAGAGACCCAGTACTTC.

The gene calls are TRBV11-3 and TRBJ1-1; D might be TRBD1 (5 bases). The V end was cut by 1 base, the J end by 11 bases, with 11 bases between. The CDR3 length is 12 residues. Germline V gene sequence: CDR1 SGHNT, CDR2 YENEEA. The CDR3 loop is CASSLGRGEAFF. DNA for the CDR3: TGTGCCAGCAGCTTAGGGAGGGGCGAGGCTTTCTTT.

The chain joins TRBV12-5 to TRBJ2-6; tentatively, D is TRBD2 (6 bases). The CDR3 runs 19 residues. Germline CDR1 reads LGHNT; CDR2 reads FRNRAP. Trimming shortened V by 0 bases and J by 2 bases, and 17 bases separated the two germline ends. The CDR3 DNA reads as TGTGCTAGTGGTTTGGTACCCGACGGGAGTCTGCCTGGGGCCAACGTCCTGACTTTC. Translated, it gives CASGLVPDGSLPGANVLTF.

This clone turned up a few times. The rearrangement uses TRBV7-3 and TRBJ1-1; no definite D call. V shed 5 bases and J shed 5 bases, with 12 bases lying between them. The germline V gene encodes CDR1 SGHTA and CDR2 FQGTGA. The CDR3 is 13 amino acids. CDR3: CASSPAPGTEAFF. The CDR3, as DNA: TGTGCCAGCAGCCCCGCACCGGGGACTGAAGCTTTCTTT.

This clone was counted once. CDR3 in amino acids: CATSDRTGKETQYF. CDR3 coding DNA: TGTGCCACCAGTGACAGGACAGGGAAAGAGACCCAGTACTTC. The V call is TRBV24-1, the J call TRBJ2-5; 8 bases map to TRBD1. The CDR3 extends over 14 amino acids. CDR1 is KGHDR and CDR2 is SFDVKD in the germline V gene. Trimming removed 4 bases from V and 3 bases from J; junction bases left unmatched: 3.

A few counts support this clone. The chain is built from TRBV5-1 and TRBJ1-2, with D uncertain. The ends were cut back, 5 bases at V and 0 bases at J, with 11 bases in the middle. Germline lookup yields CDR1 SGHRS and CDR2 YFSETQ. The CDR3 covers 14 residues. This CDR3 is CASSLGGTNYGYTF. In DNA, the CDR3 is TGCGCCAGCAGTCTCGGTGGTACTAACTATGGCTACACCTTC.

The chain links TRBV7-9 to TRBJ1-1; the D gene is possibly TRBD1 (5 bases). V shed 8 bases and J shed 0 bases, with 19 bases lying between them. CDR3 size: 16 residues. CDR1 is SEHNR and CDR2 is FQNEAQ in the germline V gene (reference sequence). The CDR3 bases are TGTGCCAGCTCTCCGGGATGGGGGAACATGAACACTGAAGCTTTCTTT. Protein product: CASSPGWGNMNTEAFF.

The V gene is TRBV6-6, the J gene TRBJ1-5, with no clear D. The CDR3 is 13 residues long. V was shortened by 7 bases and J by 3 bases, with 10 bases between the two germline ends. CDR1 and CDR2 (germline): MNHNY, SVGAGI (reference sequence). The DNA of the CDR3 is TGTGCCAGCACTGATGGGGACAATCAGCCCCAGCATTTT. Translation gives CASTDGDNQPQHF.

The chain joins TRBV5-4 to TRBJ1-2, with 8 bases aligning to TRBD1. CDR1 and CDR2 (germline): SGHNT, YYREEE (reference sequence). Unmatched junction bases numbered 16, after V lost 4 bases and J lost 8 bases. The CDR3 covers 16 residues. The CDR3 region is CASSRGIGQGRDGYTF. CDR3 nucleotide sequence: TGTGCCAGCAGCCGTGGGATTGGACAGGGCCGGGACGGCTACACCTTC.

A few counts support this clone. The chain uses TRBV18 and TRBJ1-3; D is undetermined. The CDR3 spans 15 residues. V shed 2 bases and J shed 1 base, with 9 bases lying between them. Germline CDR1 and CDR2: KGHSH and LQKENI. The CDR3 nucleotides read TGTGCCAGCTCACCAGGCAGGCAGTCTGGAAACACCATATATTTT. Protein product: CASSPGRQSGNTIYF.

The V and J genes are TRBV5-1 and TRBJ1-1; tentative D call: TRBD1 (6 bases). CDR3 length equals 16 residues. With 0 bases removed from V and 9 bases from J, the gap between germline ends came to 21 bases. Per the germline V gene, CDR1 is SGHRS and CDR2 is YFSETQ. The CDR3 here is CASSLGGVEGGRKAFF. Written as DNA, the CDR3 is TGCGCCAGCAGCTTGGGAGGGGTAGAGGGGGGGCGGAAAGCTTTCTTT.

The rearrangement links TRBV24-1 to TRBJ2-5; 7 bases map to TRBD2. The germline gives CDR1 KGHDR, CDR2 SFDVKD. Germline trimming cut 2 bases from V and 5 bases from J; bases unmatched to any gene: 10. The CDR3 sequence is 16 residues long. CDR3 nucleotides: TGTGCCACCAGTGATTCCTCGGGGGGTATTTGGGAGACCCAGTACTTC. It translates to CATSDSSGGIWETQYF.

V is TRBV5-6 and J is TRBJ2-7, with 7 bases lining up with TRBD1. Per germline, CDR1 SGHDT and CDR2 YYEEEE. The CDR3 extends over 15 amino acids. With V trimmed by 5 bases and J by 0 bases, 8 bases remained unmatched. The CDR3 sequence is CASSYLDRSSYEQYV. CDR3 coding DNA: TGTGCCAGCAGTTACCTGGACAGGAGCTCCTACGAGCAGTACGTC.

This chain joins TRBV19 and TRBJ2-3; the match to TRBD2 covers 12 bases. This CDR3 is built from 16 residues. V lost 4 bases to trimming and J lost 0 bases; unmatched junction nucleotides: 2. Germline V gives CDR1 LNHDA, CDR2 SQIVND (reference sequence). CDR3 DNA sequence: TGTGCCAGTAGTAGGACTAGCGGGACCAGCACAGATACGCAGTATTTT. It codes for CASSRTSGTSTDTQYF.

This clone occurred once. The chain is built from TRBV28 and TRBJ1-1; D might be TRBD1 (6 bases). The CDR3 consists of 19 residues. Trimming shortened V by 4 bases and J by 0 bases, and 24 bases separated the two germline ends. Germline V lookup: CDR1 MDHEN, CDR2 SYDVKM. The DNA for the CDR3 is TGTGCCAGCAGTTCCCCGGCCGCAGGGGTCTGGTCCCTGAACACTGAAGCTTTCTTT. Protein sequence: CASSSPAAGVWSLNTEAFF.

This sequence joins TRBV6-5 and TRBJ1-1; no definite D call. Germline CDR1 is MNHEY and CDR2 is SVGAGI. CDR3 size: 13 residues. The ends were cut back, 2 bases at V and 1 base at J, with 5 bases in the middle. The CDR3 sequence: CASSYRRNTEAFF. CDR3 DNA sequence: TGTGCCAGCAGTTACCGTCGGAACACTGAAGCTTTCTTT.

V and J are TRBV5-6 and TRBJ2-7; tentatively, D is TRBD1 (5 bases). The ends were cut back, 2 bases at V and 6 bases at J, with 12 bases in the middle. This CDR3 contains 13 residues. Per the germline V gene, CDR1 is SGHDT and CDR2 is YYEEEE. As DNA, the CDR3 is TGTGCCAGCAGCTTTAGGTCCCAGGGCGAGCAGTACGTC. Amino acids: CASSFRSQGEQYV.

The chain recombines TRBV2 with TRBJ2-1, with 12 bases identical to TRBD2. This CDR3 comprises 15 residues. V trimming: 4 bases; J trimming: 8 bases; junction bases outside the gene matches: 6. Per the germline V gene, CDR1 is SNHLY and CDR2 is FYNNEI. The CDR3 nucleotides read TGTGCCAGCAGTGGAACTAGCGGGGGGCGTGATGAGCAGTTCTTC. The encoded protein is CASSGTSGGRDEQFF. Full variable domain (outside the CDR3, taken from reference TRBV2 and TRBJ2-1): EPEVTQTPSHQVTQMGQEVILRCVPISNHLYFYWYRQILGQKVEFLVSFYNNEISEKSEIFDDQFSVERPDGSNFTLKIRSTKLEDSAMYFCASSGTSGGRDEQFFGPGTRLTVL.

The rearrangement uses TRBV5-8 and TRBJ1-1; TRBD1 matches at 7 bases. V lost 7 bases and J lost 1; bases outside the gene matches: 13. CDR3 size: 16 residues. The germline V gene has CDR1 SGHTS and CDR2 YDEGEE. CDR3 sequence: CASPNAPGQENTEAFF. CDR3 sequence (DNA): TGTGCCAGCCCTAACGCCCCCGGACAGGAGAACACTGAAGCTTTCTTT.

The genes are TRBV24-1 and TRBJ2-5; TRBD2 agrees at 9 bases. After removal of 6 bases from V and 5 bases from J, the junction contained 6 bases not matched to a gene. The germline V gene has CDR1 KGHDR and CDR2 SFDVKD. This CDR3 has 14 residues. The CDR3 coding sequence is TGTGCCACCAGTAGTGCGGGGGGGCGGGAGACCCAGTACTTC. It is translated as CATSSAGGRETQYF.

V and J are TRBV6-5 and TRBJ1-3; D unresolved. Germline V lookup: CDR1 MNHEY, CDR2 SVGAGI. V was trimmed by 0 bases and J by 3 bases, leaving 12 bases between them. CDR3 length equals 16 residues. CDR3 bases: TGTGCCAGCAGTTACTCTAGCGCGACCTTTGGAAACACCATATATTTT. This codes for CASSYSSATFGNTIYF.

The gene calls are TRBV6-4 and TRBJ2-1; unclear D gene. This CDR3 has 17 residues. Per the germline V gene, CDR1 is MRHNA and CDR2 is SNTAGT. The V end was cut by 0 bases, the J end by 10 bases, with 22 bases between. The CDR3, as DNA: TGTGCCAGCAGTGACTCCCTGGTTAGGTCGTTATCCAGGGAGCAGTTCTTC. Translated: CASSDSLVRSLSREQFF.

This chain connects TRBV5-1 to TRBJ2-1, with D hard to call. Germline V gene lookup returns CDR1 SGHRS and CDR2 YFSETQ. The CDR3 contains 14 residues. V was trimmed by 0 bases and J by 2 bases, leaving 6 bases between them. Here the CDR3 reads CASSLEITYNEQFF. In nucleotides, the CDR3 is TGCGCCAGCAGCTTGGAAATAACCTACAATGAGCAGTTCTTC.

The chain links TRBV7-2 to TRBJ1-2; 9 nucleotides agree with TRBD1. This CDR3 is 16 amino acids long. Trimming at V came to 3 bases and at J to 3 bases, leaving 8 bases not matched to a gene. CDR1 is SGHTA and CDR2 is FQGNSA in the germline V gene. CDR3: CASSFLRGQGDYGYTF. DNA for the CDR3: TGTGCCAGCAGCTTCCTGAGGGGACAGGGAGACTATGGCTACACCTTC.